This is a list of T cell receptor beta chains from one sample in a study of T cell repertoires in cytomegalovirus infection. No antigens are known for them. Each CDR3 protein gets one entry after TCRdb re-called the reads with MiXCR. The sample includes hundreds of thousands of distinct CDR3 sequences, around 31% of them seen just once. The sequencing used cultured PBMCs, collected from culture after CMV antigen stimulation. The receptor source for this set is a human donor in good health (CMV status not recorded). Some clones in this sample may be carry-over from other donors' samples. Both conserved end residues are part of each CDR3. Each record gives: V gene, J gene, clone size, D gene, CDR3 length, CDR3 DNA, CDR3 protein. D genes are given only for firm matches. Not all rows give a size; the values are once, few, many and, for expanded clones, a class.

TRBV6-6,TRBJ2-7,.,.,13,TGTGCCAGCAGTTACTCGGGACTCTACGAGCAGTACTTC,CASSYSGLYEQYF
TRBV6-1,TRBJ1-1,.,TRBD1,10,TGTGCCATCCTTGGGACAGTCGCTTTCTTT,CAILGTVAFF
TRBV19,TRBJ1-5,.,.,17,TGTGCCAGTAGTACCCAGTGGATTCAGGCCCCCCATCAGCCCCAGCATTTT,CASSTQWIQAPHQPQHF
TRBV6-6,TRBJ2-3,many,.,19,TGTGCCAGCAGTTCACCCCTCTTGGGCGGCGGGACTAGCACAGATACGCAGTATTTT,CASSSPLLGGGTSTDTQYF
TRBV7-2,TRBJ2-3,.,.,14,TGTGCCGTTCGTGGACGTCAGTACACAGATACGCAGTATTTT,CAVRGRQYTDTQYF
TRBV7-9,TRBJ2-3,.,.,15,TGTGCCAGCAGCAGACTGGCGGAGGGCACAGATACGCAGTATTTT,CASSRLAEGTDTQYF
TRBV20-1,TRBJ2-3,.,.,11,TGCAGTGCCGCCATACGGGATACGCAGTATTTT,CSAAIRDTQYF
TRBV6-1,TRBJ2-3,many,.,13,TGTGCCAGCAGTAGGCGCCGAACAGATACGCAGTATTTT,CASSRRRTDTQYF
TRBV20-1,TRBJ1-1,few,.,16,TGCAGTGCTAGGCCGATAAGCGGGGGACCGTACACTGAAGCTTTCTTT,CSARPISGGPYTEAFF
TRBV7-2,TRBJ2-5,few,.,11,TGTGCCAGCAGCCCCGGCTGGACCCAGTACTTC,CASSPGWTQYF
TRBV4-1,TRBJ1-2,.,TRBD1,15,TGCGCCAGCAGCCAAGACAGGGGGACGCAAGGTGGCTACACCTTC,CASSQDRGTQGGYTF
TRBV7-9,TRBJ1-5,few,.,14,TGTGCCAGCAGCACCGCCGCGAGCAATCAGCCCCAGCATTTT,CASSTAASNQPQHF
TRBV7-9,TRBJ2-3,.,TRBD2,18,TGTGCCAGCAGCTGGGGACTAGCGGGAGGGCCTTCTGCAGATACGCAGTATTTT,CASSWGLAGGPSADTQYF
TRBV12-3/TRBV12-4,TRBJ1-2,.,.,14,TGTGCCAGCAGTTTAATTCCAGGGAAGAAGGACTACACCTTC,CASSLIPGKKDYTF
TRBV7-8,TRBJ2-2,.,.,14,TGTGCCAGCAACTGGGGAGTGAACACCGGGGAGCTGTTTTTT,CASNWGVNTGELFF
TRBV7-2,TRBJ2-1,few,TRBD1,15,TGTGCCAGCAGCTTCGGACAGGTGGACTACAATGAGCAGTTCTTC,CASSFGQVDYNEQFF
TRBV5-5,TRBJ2-1,.,TRBD2,16,TGTGCCAGCAGCTCGACTCGACTAGCGGCCTACAATGAGCAGTTCTTC,CASSSTRLAAYNEQFF
TRBV7-2,TRBJ2-5,few,.,14,TGTGCCAGCAGTAGAGACGGGGGGCGCGGGACCCAGTACTTC,CASSRDGGRGTQYF
TRBV3-1,TRBJ1-3,once,.,12,TGTGCCAGCAGCCAAGTCCTAAACACCATATATTTT,CASSQVLNTIYF
TRBV7-8,TRBJ2-1,few,.,13,TGTGCCAGCAGCTTTAGCAGCTTCAATGAGCAGTTCTTC,CASSFSSFNEQFF
TRBV7-2,TRBJ1-2,.,.,15,TGTGCCAGCAGCTTAGGGGTCGGGCCCTACTATGGCTACACCTTC,CASSLGVGPYYGYTF
TRBV7-2,TRBJ2-1,many,.,13,TGTGCCAGCAGCGGAGCGAATTACAATGAGCAGTTCTTC,CASSGANYNEQFF
TRBV7-2,TRBJ2-5,.,.,13,TGTGCCAGCAGCACCCCTCCCCCAGAGACCCAGTACTTC,CASSTPPPETQYF
TRBV4-1,TRBJ1-1,few,.,12,TGCGCCAGCAGTCTCCCTAGGGGCCTGGCTTTCTTT,CASSLPRGLAFF
TRBV20-1,TRBJ2-7,.,TRBD1,13,TGCAGTGCTGTACCGGGACAGGGGTTCGAGCAGTACTTC,CSAVPGQGFEQYF
TRBV25-1,TRBJ2-3,few,TRBD2,18,TGTGCCAGCAGTGAATATGAAGGGACTAGCGGGGGCACAGATACGCAGTATTTT,CASSEYEGTSGGTDTQYF
TRBV23-1,TRBJ2-7,.,TRBD1,16,TGCGCCAGCGGGTATCGGGACAGCCTTCCCCCCTACGAGCAGTACTTC,CASGYRDSLPPYEQYF
TRBV5-4,TRBJ1-1,.,TRBD1,14,TGTGCCAGCAGGGAGGGACAGACGAACACTGAAGCTTTCTTT,CASREGQTNTEAFF
TRBV4-1,TRBJ2-3,few,TRBD2,15,TGCGCCAGCAGCCCGTACCTAGCGGGAGAAGATACGCAGTATTTT,CASSPYLAGEDTQYF
TRBV12-3/TRBV12-4,TRBJ1-2,many,.,13,TGTGCCAGCAGCGCCGGCGGGACCTATGGCTACACCTTC,CASSAGGTYGYTF
TRBV2,TRBJ2-1,.,.,13,TGTGCCAGCAGTACTAATGCAGGTGATGAGCAGTTCTTC,CASSTNAGDEQFF
TRBV5-4,TRBJ1-2,few,.,15,TGTGCCAGCAGCTCCGACCCGCGGTCTGGCTATGGCTACACCTTC,CASSSDPRSGYGYTF
TRBV7-6,TRBJ1-2,.,TRBD1,15,TGTGCCAGCAGCTCCTACAGGGGGTCTAACTATGGCTACACCTTC,CASSSYRGSNYGYTF
TRBV11-2,TRBJ2-1,.,.,17,TGTGCCAGCAGCTTTGTGCTGATTAGTGTATCCTACAATGAGCAGTTCTTC,CASSFVLISVSYNEQFF
TRBV6-6,TRBJ1-6,few,.,17,TGTGCCAGCAGTCCGGGACACCAAAGCTCCTATAATTCACCCCTCCACTTT,CASSPGHQSSYNSPLHF
TRBV29-1,TRBJ2-7,.,.,12,TGCAGCGTTCAGGGGAGCTCCTACGAGCAGTACTTC,CSVQGSSYEQYF
TRBV6-2/TRBV6-3,TRBJ2-1,.,.,12,TGTGCCAGCAGTTACAGGGACAATGAGCAGTTCTTC,CASSYRDNEQFF
TRBV20-1,TRBJ1-5,.,.,16,TGCAGTGCTAGAAAACAGCAACAGGGTCGTAGTCAGCCCCAGCATTTT,CSARKQQQGRSQPQHF
TRBV7-2,TRBJ1-6,many,TRBD1,14,TGTGCCAGCAGCTTAGACAGGGGTGGTTCACCCCTCCACTTT,CASSLDRGGSPLHF
TRBV15,TRBJ2-7,few,TRBD1,18,TGTGCCACCAGCAGAGATGATTGGGCGGGACAGGGGGAATACGAGCAGTACTTC,CATSRDDWAGQGEYEQYF
TRBV11-1,TRBJ2-3,.,TRBD2,15,TGTGCCAGCGGGTCGGCGGGGGGGCAACCAGATACGCAGTATTTT,CASGSAGGQPDTQYF
TRBV25-1,TRBJ2-4,few,.,13,TGTGCCAGCAGTGACCCTCACAAGGGCCCGCAGTACTTC,CASSDPHKGPQYF
TRBV27,TRBJ2-7,.,.,14,TGTGCCAGCAGTTTAAGGGCGGCCCCCTACGAGCAGTACTTC,CASSLRAAPYEQYF
TRBV2,TRBJ1-2,.,.,12,TGTGCCAGCAGTGAAGGGCAGTATGGCTACACCTTC,CASSEGQYGYTF
TRBV5-4,TRBJ2-3,.,.,15,TGTGCCAGCAGCCCCCCTGGACCCCCCACGGATACGCAGTATTTT,CASSPPGPPTDTQYF
TRBV5-1,TRBJ1-1,few,.,14,TGCGCCAGCAGGTCCAGGGGAATGAACACTGAAGCTTTCTTT,CASRSRGMNTEAFF
TRBV7-2,TRBJ2-7,.,.,13,TGTGCCAGCAGCCAAAGGAGCTCCTACGAGCAGTACTTC,CASSQRSSYEQYF
TRBV6-1,TRBJ1-1,many,.,12,TGTGCCAGCAGTGAAGCCGGACAGGAAGCTTTCTTT,CASSEAGQEAFF
TRBV12-3/TRBV12-4,TRBJ1-2,few,TRBD1,12,TGTGCCACCCGGGGGACAGTATATGGCTACACCTTC,CATRGTVYGYTF
TRBV4-3,TRBJ2-7,.,.,15,TGCGCCAGCAGCCCGCAGCTTGACCCGGCGGGCGAGCAGTACTTC,CASSPQLDPAGEQYF
TRBV19,TRBJ1-5,.,.,16,TGTGCCAGTAGTATATACAGGACAGCCGTTGGCCAGCCCCAGCATTTT,CASSIYRTAVGQPQHF
TRBV19,TRBJ2-2,.,TRBD2,16,TGTGCCAGTAGTATGGGACTAGCGGGGGACACCGGGGAGCTGTTTTTT,CASSMGLAGDTGELFF
TRBV28,TRBJ1-5,.,.,16,TGTGCCAGCAGTTTTAGGGCTCCCGCGAGCAATCAGCCCCAGCATTTT,CASSFRAPASNQPQHF